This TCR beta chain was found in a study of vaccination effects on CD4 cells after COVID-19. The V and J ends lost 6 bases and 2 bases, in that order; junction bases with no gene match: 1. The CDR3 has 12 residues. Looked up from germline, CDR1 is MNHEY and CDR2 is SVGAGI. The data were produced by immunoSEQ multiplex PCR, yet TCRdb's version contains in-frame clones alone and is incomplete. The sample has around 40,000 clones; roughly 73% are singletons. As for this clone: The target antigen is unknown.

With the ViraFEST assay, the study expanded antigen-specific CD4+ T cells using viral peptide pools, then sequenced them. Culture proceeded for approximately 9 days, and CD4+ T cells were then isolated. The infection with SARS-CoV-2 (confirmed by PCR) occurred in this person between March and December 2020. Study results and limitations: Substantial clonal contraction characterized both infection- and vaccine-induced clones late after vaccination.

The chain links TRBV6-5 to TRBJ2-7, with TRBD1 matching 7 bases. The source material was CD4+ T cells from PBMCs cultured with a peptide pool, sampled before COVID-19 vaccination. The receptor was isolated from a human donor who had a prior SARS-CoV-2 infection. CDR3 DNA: TGTGCCAGCAGGACAGGGACCTACGAGCAGTACTTC. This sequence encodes CASRTGTYEQYF.